This entry lists 18 T cell receptor beta chains sequenced from one sample in a study of T cell repertoires in cytomegalovirus infection. Antigens of these TCRs are unknown. TCRdb passed the reads through MiXCR, listing each CDR3 protein once. Seen here are about 160,000 distinct CDR3 sequences, less than 25% observed once, and the top ten hold about 25%. Material: CD8+ T cells from cultured PBMCs, obtained from culture after CMV antigen stimulation. These receptors were obtained from a human donor in good health (CMV status not recorded). Some clones in this sample may be carry-over from other donors' samples.

This clonotype showed up just a few times. The genes are TRBV27 and TRBJ1-1; D may be TRBD1 (6 bases). CDR3 size: 14 residues. With 3 bases removed from V and 8 bases from J, the gap between germline ends came to 16 bases. Germline CDR1 MNHEY, CDR2 SMNVEV (reference sequence). DNA for the CDR3: TGTGCCAGCAGTTTCCAAGGGGGGTTAGGGGAAGCTTTCTTT. It translates to CASSFQGGLGEAFF.

The rearrangement links TRBV7-8 to TRBJ1-5; 8 positions agree with TRBD1. Germline CDR1 reads SGHVS; CDR2 reads FQNEAQ. The CDR3 spans 18 residues. V shed 5 bases, J shed 1 base, and the junction held 13 bases outside the gene matches. CDR3 nucleotides: TGTGCCAGCAGCCCTCTCGACTACAGGGGGGGCAGCAATCAGCCCCAGCATTTT. Encoded protein: CASSPLDYRGGSNQPQHF.

In this sample, this clonotype turned up a few times. V is TRBV12-3 or TRBV12-4 and J is TRBJ2-7; 7 nucleotides line up with TRBD1. The CDR3 runs to 13 residues. V lost 7 bases to trimming and J lost 3 bases; unmatched junction nucleotides: 6. The CDR3 DNA reads TGTGCCAGCATCCCCGCAGGGGGCTACGAGCAGTACTTC. It specifies CASIPAGGYEQYF.

The rearrangement links TRBV29-1 to TRBJ2-1; D gene unclear. With 1 base removed from V and 4 bases from J, the gap between germline ends came to 5 bases. This CDR3 is built from 12 residues. CDR1 and CDR2 (germline): SQVTM, ANQGSEA. The CDR3 coding sequence is TGCAGCGTTGAAGGGCGGTACAATGAGCAGTTCTTC. It specifies CSVEGRYNEQFF.

The rearrangement links TRBV28 to TRBJ1-6; possibly TRBD1 for D (5 bases). The CDR3 loop spans 14 amino acids. Germline CDR1 MDHEN, CDR2 SYDVKM. Trimming took off 3 bases at V and 10 bases at J, with 13 bases between the two ends. CDR3 amino acids: CASSFGGLGSPLHF. The CDR3, as DNA: TGTGCCAGCAGTTTCGGGGGGTTAGGGTCACCCCTCCACTTT.

This clonotype showed up just a few times. This chain uses TRBV12-3 or TRBV12-4 with TRBJ2-1; the D gene is possibly TRBD2 (7 bases). V was pared by 5 bases and J by 7 bases, with 18 bases between. This CDR3 contains 15 residues. The CDR3 here is CASSPRGAPGNEQFF. DNA for the CDR3: TGTGCCAGCAGTCCTCGGGGGGCCCCTGGTAATGAGCAGTTCTTC.

This clonotype occurred a few times. This rearrangement joins TRBV7-8 to TRBJ1-2; tentatively, D is TRBD1 (5 bases). In germline, CDR1 is SGHVS, CDR2 FQNEAQ. Trimming cost V 5 bases and J 6 bases, with 16 bases left between them. This CDR3 region has 14 residues. This CDR3 reads CASSPRGIGDGYTF. CDR3 bases: TGTGCCAGCAGCCCGAGGGGCATAGGGGATGGCTACACCTTC.

This sequence joins TRBV20-1 and TRBJ1-5; D is unresolved. CDR1 DFQATT and CDR2 SNEGSKA come from the germline V gene (reference sequence). This CDR3 contains 18 residues. Trimming stripped 1 base from V and 0 bases from J, with 19 bases between. CDR3 sequence reads: CSARALKEEARSNQPQHF. In nucleotides, the CDR3 is TGCAGTGCTAGAGCCCTAAAGGAGGAGGCCCGTAGCAATCAGCCCCAGCATTTT.

CDR3 residues: CASSQGGTSGYYEQYF. In DNA, the CDR3 is TGCGCCAGCAGCCAAGGCGGGACTAGCGGTTACTACGAGCAGTACTTC. The chain combines TRBV4-1 with TRBJ2-7; TRBD2 matches 11 bases. Germline CDR1 reads MGHRA; CDR2 reads YSYEKL. The junction had 5 bases not matched to a gene; V was cut back by 1 base and J by 3 bases. The CDR3 is 16 residues long.

This clonotype was found a few times. The chain has TRBV7-2 and TRBJ2-5; D might be TRBD2 (6 bases). The V end lost 5 bases, the J end lost 11 bases, and 18 bases lay between the germline ends. The CDR3 contains 13 residues. The V gene's germline CDR1 is SGHTA and CDR2 FQGNSA. The CDR3 region is CASSQPETGLQYF. In nucleotides, the CDR3 is TGTGCCAGCAGCCAGCCAGAAACGGGACTTCAGTACTTC.

This clonotype appeared a few times. The rearrangement links TRBV5-5 to TRBJ2-5, with D hard to call. The CDR3 has 15 residues. V gave up 2 bases and J gave up 4 bases, with 15 bases separating them. Germline CDR1 is SGHKS and CDR2 is YYEKEE (reference sequence). The chain's CDR3 is CASSFSPSLVETQYF. In DNA, the CDR3 is TGTGCCAGCAGCTTCTCACCGAGCTTGGTAGAGACCCAGTACTTC.

The chain joins TRBV4-1 to TRBJ2-5; a possible D gene is TRBD2 (6 bases). Germline CDR1 and CDR2: MGHRA and YSYEKL. This CDR3 contains 16 residues. V lost 4 bases to trimming and J lost 0 bases, with 15 bases between them. The CDR3 spells CASSPAGRRNQETQYF. The CDR3 DNA follows: TGCGCCAGCAGCCCTGCGGGGAGAAGAAACCAAGAGACCCAGTACTTC.

This clonotype has a handful of counts. V usage is TRBV4-3 and J usage is TRBJ2-1; the match to TRBD2 covers 8 bases. The CDR3 loop spans 19 amino acids. Germline V gives CDR1 LGHNA, CDR2 YSLEER. J gave up 0 bases and V 0 bases, and 10 bases lay outside the gene matches. CDR3 in amino acids: CASSQDPAGAGSSYNEQFF. The CDR3 DNA follows: TGCGCCAGCAGCCAAGATCCAGCGGGGGCTGGCAGCTCCTACAATGAGCAGTTCTTC.

This chain connects TRBV12-3 or TRBV12-4 to TRBJ2-7; D unresolved. There are 13 residues in the CDR3. V dropped 3 bases and J dropped 2 bases, with 8 bases sitting between them. CDR3 nucleotides: TGTGCCAGCAGTTTTTCATTAACCTACGAGCAGTACTTC. Its protein product is CASSFSLTYEQYF.

The V and J genes are TRBV28 and TRBJ2-3, with D possibly TRBD2 on 5 matching bases. Germline-derived CDR1 and CDR2 are MDHEN and SYDVKM. With 6 bases removed from V and 0 bases from J, the gap between germline ends came to 10 bases. This CDR3 region has 14 residues. In DNA, the CDR3 is TGTGCCAGCAGGGCGGGCGGGAGCACAGATACGCAGTATTTT. Its translation: CASRAGGSTDTQYF.

The chain links TRBV7-9 to TRBJ2-2, with a possible D match to TRBD1 (6 bases). The CDR3 length is 16 residues. Looked up from germline, CDR1 is SEHNR and CDR2 is FQNEAQ (reference sequence). The germline V and J ends were trimmed by 5 bases and 2 bases, with 15 bases remaining between them. The CDR3 spells CASSPTGSVNTGELFF. For the CDR3, the DNA is TGTGCCAGCAGCCCTACAGGGAGCGTAAACACCGGGGAGCTGTTTTTT.

This chain links TRBV20-1 with TRBJ1-1, with D possibly matching TRBD1 (5 bases). This CDR3 is built from 13 residues. Germline CDR1 DFQATT, CDR2 SNEGSKA (reference sequence). V dropped 2 bases and J dropped 3 bases, with 10 bases sitting between them. The CDR3 nucleotides are TGCAGTGCTAGACGGGGGTGGGACACTGAAGCTTTCTTT. Translated, it gives CSARRGWDTEAFF.

This clonotype was observed at least ten times. V gene TRBV7-2 combines with J gene TRBJ2-3; D perhaps matches TRBD1 (5 bases). Trimming removed 2 bases at V and 2 bases at J, with 8 bases between. Germline V lookup: CDR1 SGHTA, CDR2 FQGNSA. The CDR3 loop spans 14 amino acids. CDR3: CASSLRQTTDTQYF. The CDR3, as DNA: TGTGCCAGCAGCTTAAGACAGACCACAGATACGCAGTATTTT.